This T cell receptor (beta chain) appears in the sequencing data of a study of post-analysis software for immune sequencing data. Overall study context: Included among the disease courses, which were recorded for the cohort, were relapsing-remitting, secondary progressive and progressive-relapsing multiple sclerosis.

Findings and caveats of the study: Roughly five TRBV segments were significantly more frequent in patients than in controls. TRBV5-6, TRBV5-1 and TRBV20-1 were among these segments. Controls' normalized Chao1 diversity significantly exceeded that of multiple sclerosis patients.

Prepared libraries of TCR beta cDNA carried unique molecular identifiers. TCRdb passed the PCR reads through MiXCR, listing each CDR3 protein once. The sample holds approximately 730,000 distinct CDR3 sequences, roughly 29% seen once. CDR1 is SGHTA and CDR2 is FQGNSA in the germline V gene. The CDR3 spans 15 residues. J lost 5 bases, V lost 1 base, and 5 bases had no gene match. Concerning this clonotype: What it recognizes is unknown.

The sequence was obtained from a girl under 18 with multiple sclerosis. This rearrangement joins TRBV7-2 to TRBJ2-3; 8 nucleotides agree with TRBD2. The sample consisted of blood. CDR3 in amino acids: CASSLVAGSQDTQYF. The CDR3 region has the DNA TGTGCCAGCAGCTTAGTAGCGGGATCACAAGATACGCAGTATTTT. Together with reference TRBV7-2 and TRBJ2-3, the CDR3 gives the full variable domain: GAGVSQSPSNKVTEKGKDVELRCDPISGHTALYWYRQSLGQGLEFLIYFQGNSAPDKSGLPSDRFSAERTGGSVSTLTIQRTQQEDSAVYLCASSLVAGSQDTQYFGPGTRLTVL.